This record concerns one T cell receptor beta chain sequence. Its antigen is unknown. Primers included in the PCR were 60 Vbeta and 13 Jbeta primers. Assay used: immunoSEQ multiplex PCR; TCRdb lists only in-frame clones, some missing. The record lists nearly 35,000 clones, of which the ten most abundant hold around 3.4%. The sample belongs to a study of cytomegalovirus exposure and HLA in healthy donors. V trimming: 4 bases; J trimming: 2 bases; junction bases outside the gene matches: 8. CDR1 SGHKS and CDR2 YYEKEE come from the germline V gene (reference sequence). This CDR3 has 15 residues. Findings and limits, study-wide: In an earlier analysis, productive rearrangement rates for most beta V segments clustered near 87% or 30%.

The TCR originated in a woman in her forties in good health and CMV-seropositive. This chain connects TRBV5-5 to TRBJ2-7, with 8 bases aligning to TRBD2. The sample was PBMCs. As DNA, the CDR3 is TGTGCCAGCAGCCCCGGACTAGCTTTTCCCTACGAGCAGTACTTC. It encodes CASSPGLAFPYEQYF. The full variable domain, completed using reference TRBV5-5 and TRBJ2-7, is DAGVTQSPTHLIKTRGQQVTLRCSPISGHKSVSWYQQVLGQGPQFIFQYYEKEERGRGNFPDRFSARQFPNYSSELNVNALLLGDSALYLCASSPGLAFPYEQYFGPGTRLTVT.